This T cell receptor beta chain was profiled in a study of CD8+CD57+ T cells in acquired aplastic anemia. Study context: Quantities of DNA derived from sorted CD4+ and CD8+ cells averaged approximately 3.3 ug.

CDR3 and TCR beta VDJ profiling relied on a genomic DNA template. Using its own MiXCR run on the reads, TCRdb lists one record per CDR3 protein. The table lists roughly 130,000 distinct CDR3 sequences, 48% of them singletons. This clonotype was recorded many times. The CDR3 is 13 residues long. CDR1 is SGHTA and CDR2 is FQGTGA in the germline V gene. The V end was cut by 2 bases, the J end by 2 bases, with 6 bases between. This clonotype was obtained from a human donor in good health, serving as a control. Sequencing was performed on sorted CD4+, CD8+, or CD8+CD57+ T cells (not recorded which) from PBMCs. The chain has TRBV7-3 and TRBJ2-5; D not certain. The CDR3 DNA is TGTGCCAGCAGCTTATGGGCACAAGAGACCCAGTACTTC. Residues: CASSLWAQETQYF.